What follows is one T cell receptor (beta chain) and its context. TCRdb's table, derived via immunoSEQ multiplex PCR, lists solely in-frame clones and lacks some. The table lists tens of thousands of clones, about 96% of them singletons. This specimen belongs to a study of T cell changes during pregnancy in multiple sclerosis. V dropped 5 bases and J dropped 6; count of bases not matched to a gene: 9. Germline CDR1 is LGHNA and CDR2 is YSLEER. The CDR3 has 16 residues. This rearrangement joins TRBV4-3 to TRBJ2-7; 14 bases agree with TRBD2. The origin of this receptor is a female donor with multiple sclerosis, enrolled in a pregnancy study. Sample: peripheral blood, taken in the second trimester of pregnancy. Here the CDR3 reads CASSYGTSGSPREQYF. Written as DNA, the CDR3 is TGCGCCAGCAGCTACGGGACTAGCGGGAGTCCGCGCGAGCAGTACTTC.